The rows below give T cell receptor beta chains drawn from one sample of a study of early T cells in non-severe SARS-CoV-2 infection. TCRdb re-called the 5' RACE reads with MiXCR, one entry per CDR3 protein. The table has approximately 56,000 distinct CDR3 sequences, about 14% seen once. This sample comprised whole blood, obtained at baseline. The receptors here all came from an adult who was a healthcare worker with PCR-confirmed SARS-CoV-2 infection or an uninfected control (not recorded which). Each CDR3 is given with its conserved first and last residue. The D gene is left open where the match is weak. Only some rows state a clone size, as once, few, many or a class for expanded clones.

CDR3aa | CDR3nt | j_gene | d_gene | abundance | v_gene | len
CACSDTNPNIQYF | TGTGCCTGTTCGGACACTAACCCAAACATTCAGTACTTC | TRBJ2-4 | NA | many | TRBV30 | 13
CASSLGVSRNTGELFF | TGTGCCAGCAGCTTAGGCGTTTCACGGAACACCGGGGAGCTGTTTTTT | TRBJ2-2 | NA | NA | TRBV7-6 | 16
CASSPLLAGGNNEQFF | TGTGCCAGCAGTCCCCTCCTAGCGGGAGGTAACAATGAGCAGTTCTTC | TRBJ2-1 | TRBD2 | few | TRBV11-2 | 16
CASSTGWKRSLSNSPLHF | TGTGCCAGCAGTACAGGGTGGAAAAGATCCTTAAGCAATTCACCCCTCCACTTT | TRBJ1-6 | NA | NA | TRBV6-2/TRBV6-3 | 18
CASRDIYNEQFF | TGTGCCTCAAGGGACATTTACAATGAGCAGTTCTTC | TRBJ2-1 | NA | NA | TRBV7-9 | 12
CASSLWTGVGQTQYF | TGCGCCAGCAGCCTATGGACAGGGGTGGGGCAGACCCAGTACTTC | TRBJ2-5 | TRBD1 | few | TRBV5-1 | 15
CASSLVDSNTEAFF | TGCGCCAGCAGCTTGGTGGACAGCAACACTGAAGCTTTCTTT | TRBJ1-1 | NA | few | TRBV5-1 | 14
CASSPRTGANTGELFF | TGTGCCAGCAGCCCACGGACAGGGGCCAACACCGGGGAGCTGTTTTTT | TRBJ2-2 | TRBD1 | few | TRBV9 | 16
CSAHAPGAFNEQFF | TGCAGTGCCCATGCACCAGGGGCGTTCAATGAGCAGTTCTTC | TRBJ2-1 | NA | NA | TRBV20-1 | 14
CASSFKRDPKETQYF | TGTGCCAGCAGTTTTAAGCGCGACCCCAAAGAGACCCAGTACTTC | TRBJ2-5 | NA | few | TRBV7-8 | 15
CASSPANYGYTF | TGCGCCAGCAGCCCAGCTAACTATGGCTACACCTTC | TRBJ1-2 | NA | NA | TRBV5-1 | 12
CASSVGFRNTIYF | TGTGCCAGCAGCGTCGGGTTCAGGAACACCATATATTTT | TRBJ1-3 | NA | NA | TRBV3-1 | 13
CATSDLPRRDHQEQYF | TGTGCCACCAGTGATTTGCCAAGAAGAGATCACCAGGAGCAGTACTTC | TRBJ2-7 | NA | many | TRBV24-1 | 16
CASGSGANEQYF | TGTGCCAGCGGCTCGGGGGCCAACGAGCAGTACTTC | TRBJ2-7 | NA | NA | TRBV9 | 12
CASSLEAGGTGELFF | TGTGCCAGCAGCTTGGAGGCAGGGGGCACCGGGGAGCTGTTTTTT | TRBJ2-2 | TRBD1 | NA | TRBV5-6 | 15
CASSRLRDAQLGEKLFF | TGTGCCAGCAGCCGTCTCCGGGACGCCCAATTAGGTGAAAAACTGTTTTTT | TRBJ1-4 | NA | NA | TRBV7-9 | 17
CASSQGGGNQPQHF | TGTGCCAGCAGCCAGGGAGGTGGCAATCAGCCCCAGCATTTT | TRBJ1-5 | NA | NA | TRBV14 | 14
CASSSWGGVSPLHF | TGTGCCAGCAGCTCATGGGGAGGAGTCTCACCCCTCCACTTT | TRBJ1-6 | NA | few | TRBV7-2 | 14
CSAGPTGTPGDSGNTIYF | TGCAGTGCTGGTCCTACCGGGACCCCGGGGGACTCTGGAAACACCATATATTTT | TRBJ1-3 | NA | NA | TRBV20-1 | 18
CASSPHAGTSPGSDTEAFF | TGTGCCAGCAGCCCGCACGCCGGGACCTCACCTGGGTCGGACACTGAAGCTTTCTTT | TRBJ1-1 | NA | NA | TRBV7-6 | 19
CASSLVGGRSSYEQYF | TGTGCCAGCAGCTTAGTTGGCGGCAGGAGCTCCTACGAGCAGTACTTC | TRBJ2-7 | NA | many | TRBV11-2 | 16
CASSQDPGTSVAEQYF | TGTGCCAGCAGCCAAGATCCGGGGACTAGCGTCGCCGAGCAGTACTTC | TRBJ2-7 | TRBD2 | many | TRBV4-2 | 16
CASRGQNTGELFF | TGTGCCAGCAGGGGACAGAACACCGGGGAGCTGTTTTTT | TRBJ2-2 | NA | few | TRBV9 | 13